The 10 T cell receptor beta chains reported below all come from one sample, sequenced in a study of cytomegalovirus exposure and HLA in healthy donors. With 60 Vbeta and 13 Jbeta primers, the PCR was carried out. Produced via immunoSEQ multiplex PCR; TCRdb's table is partial and in-frame only. The repertoire holds around 170,000 clones, with around 85% as singletons. The sample consisted of PBMCs. The receptors derive from a man in his forties or fifties in good health and CMV-seronegative.

This rearrangement joins TRBV15 to TRBJ2-7; the match to TRBD1 covers 7 bases. V lost 1 base to trimming and J lost 4 bases; unmatched junction nucleotides: 7. The CDR3 extends over 15 amino acids. Germline CDR1 LNHNV, CDR2 YYDKDF (reference sequence). In DNA form, the CDR3 reads TGTGCCACCAGCAGAGTCGGGCAGGGGGTGTACGAGCAGTACTTC. Protein product: CATSRVGQGVYEQYF.

The chain has TRBV9 and TRBJ1-2, with 9 positions matching TRBD1. V shed 4 bases and J 8 bases; nucleotides not matched to a gene: 12. The CDR3 has 15 amino acids. Germline V gives CDR1 SGDLS, CDR2 YYNGEE. The CDR3 region has the DNA TGTGCCAGCAGCCCGACCCCGGGACAGGGCGGGGGCTACACCTTC. It codes for CASSPTPGQGGGYTF.

The chain carries TRBV7-2 and TRBJ2-3, with D maybe TRBD2 (7 bases). With 4 bases removed from V and 3 bases from J, the gap between germline ends came to 20 bases. The CDR3 runs to 17 residues. Germline V gives CDR1 SGHTA, CDR2 FQGNSA. The CDR3 loop is CASSSLVGGGRTDTQYF. CDR3 DNA sequence: TGTGCCAGCAGCTCGTTAGTTGGGGGGGGCCGTACAGATACGCAGTATTTT.

The chain is built from TRBV9 and TRBJ1-3; D may be TRBD1 (6 bases). V was trimmed by 4 bases and J by 0 bases, leaving 11 bases between them. The CDR3 is 15 residues long. Germline CDR1 is SGDLS and CDR2 is YYNGEE. CDR3 nucleotides: TGTGCCAGCAGCCCAGGGGCATCCTCTGGAAACACCATATATTTT. Translating gives CASSPGASSGNTIYF. Filled out from reference TRBV9 and TRBJ1-3, the complete variable domain reads DSGVTQTPKHLITATGQRVTLRCSPRSGDLSVYWYQQSLDQGLQFLIQYYNGEERAKGNILERFSAQQFPDLHSELNLSSLELGDSALYFCASSPGASSGNTIYFGEGSWLTVV.

This clone came up a few times. The chain links TRBV7-9 to TRBJ1-2; D not certain. V was cut by 6 bases and J by 1 base, with 3 bases left in between. The germline V gene has CDR1 SEHNR and CDR2 FQNEAQ (reference sequence). The CDR3 has 11 amino acids. The CDR3 DNA follows: TGTGCCAGCAGTAGTAACTATGGCTACACCTTC. As protein: CASSSNYGYTF.

The chain is built from TRBV5-1 and TRBJ2-2, with TRBD1 as a possible D gene (6 bases). The CDR3 length is 14 residues. Germline loops: CDR1 SGHRS, CDR2 YFSETQ. Trimming removed 4 bases from V and 4 bases from J, with 11 bases in between. The CDR3 reads CASSQGWGTGELFF. The DNA for the CDR3 is TGCGCCAGCAGCCAGGGGTGGGGCACCGGGGAGCTGTTTTTT.

V usage is TRBV2 and J usage is TRBJ1-1; D perhaps matches TRBD1 (6 bases). This CDR3 spans 14 amino acids. The V and J ends lost 6 bases and 0 bases respectively, with 11 bases between them. Germline CDR1 reads SNHLY; CDR2 reads FYNNEI. In nucleotides, the CDR3 is TGTGCCAGCAGGAAGACAGGCATGAACACTGAAGCTTTCTTT. Translating it yields CASRKTGMNTEAFF.

In this sample, this clone turned up a few times. V usage is TRBV13 and J usage is TRBJ2-5; 8 bases are shared with TRBD2. From germline, CDR1 is PRHDT and CDR2 FYEKMQ (reference sequence). The CDR3 consists of 15 residues. The V and J ends lost 0 bases and 4 bases, in that order; junction bases with no gene match: 4. CDR3 in DNA: TGTGCCAGCAGCTTAGGGGCGGGGGGTAGAGAGACCCAGTACTTC. It is translated as CASSLGAGGRETQYF.

This clone was counted only a few times. The genes are TRBV9 and TRBJ1-6; D may be TRBD1 (6 bases). The germline CDR1 and CDR2 sequences are SGDLS and YYNGEE. V lost 3 bases and J lost 7, with 17 bases in between. CDR3 size: 16 residues. CDR3 bases: TGTGCCAGCAGCGCGGGGGGGCAGGTAGGGAATTCACCCCTCCACTTT. Translated, it gives CASSAGGQVGNSPLHF. Full variable domain (missing parts from reference TRBV9 and TRBJ1-6): DSGVTQTPKHLITATGQRVTLRCSPRSGDLSVYWYQQSLDQGLQFLIQYYNGEERAKGNILERFSAQQFPDLHSELNLSSLELGDSALYFCASSAGGQVGNSPLHFGNGTRLTVT.

The genes are TRBV9 and TRBJ2-3; 9 positions agree with TRBD2. V shed 4 bases, J shed 2 bases, and the junction held 8 bases outside the gene matches. Germline CDR1 is SGDLS and CDR2 is YYNGEE. This CDR3 region has 16 residues. DNA of the CDR3: TGTGCCAGCAGCCCCAGAGCGGGGGGCAACACAGATACGCAGTATTTT. Encoded protein: CASSPRAGGNTDTQYF.